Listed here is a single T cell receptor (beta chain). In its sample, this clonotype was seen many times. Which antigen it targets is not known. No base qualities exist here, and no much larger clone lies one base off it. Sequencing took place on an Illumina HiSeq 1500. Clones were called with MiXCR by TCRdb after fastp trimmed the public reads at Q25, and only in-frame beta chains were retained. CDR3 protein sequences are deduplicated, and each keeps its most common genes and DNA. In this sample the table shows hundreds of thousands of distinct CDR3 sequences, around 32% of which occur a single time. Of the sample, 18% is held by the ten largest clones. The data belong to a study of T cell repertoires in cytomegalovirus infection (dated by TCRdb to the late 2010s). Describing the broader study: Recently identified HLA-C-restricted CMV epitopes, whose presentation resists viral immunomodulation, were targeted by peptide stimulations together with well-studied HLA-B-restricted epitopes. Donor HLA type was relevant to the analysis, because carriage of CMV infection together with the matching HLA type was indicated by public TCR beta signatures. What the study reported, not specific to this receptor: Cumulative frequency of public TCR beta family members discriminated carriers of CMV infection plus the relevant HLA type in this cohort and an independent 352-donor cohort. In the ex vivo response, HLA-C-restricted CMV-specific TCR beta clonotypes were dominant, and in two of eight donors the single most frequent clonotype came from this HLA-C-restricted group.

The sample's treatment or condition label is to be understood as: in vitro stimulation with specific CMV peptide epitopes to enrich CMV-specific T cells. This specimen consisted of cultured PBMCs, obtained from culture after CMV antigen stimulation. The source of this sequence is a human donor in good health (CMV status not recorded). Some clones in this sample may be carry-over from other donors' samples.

The bases are TGTGCCAGCAGTCCGCGCGTGGACACTGAAGCTTTCTTT. The resulting protein is CASSPRVDTEAFF. The chain is made from TRBV18 and TRBJ1-1; no D gene is confidently identified. A distance of 13 bases separates the germline ends of V and J, which lose 8 bases and 3 bases respectively. CDR1 and CDR2 (KGHSH, LQKENI) derive from the germline V gene. From its cysteine to its phenylalanine, the CDR3 spans 13 amino acids. Solely the CDR3 DNA is kept, with 39 bases framed from the first base.